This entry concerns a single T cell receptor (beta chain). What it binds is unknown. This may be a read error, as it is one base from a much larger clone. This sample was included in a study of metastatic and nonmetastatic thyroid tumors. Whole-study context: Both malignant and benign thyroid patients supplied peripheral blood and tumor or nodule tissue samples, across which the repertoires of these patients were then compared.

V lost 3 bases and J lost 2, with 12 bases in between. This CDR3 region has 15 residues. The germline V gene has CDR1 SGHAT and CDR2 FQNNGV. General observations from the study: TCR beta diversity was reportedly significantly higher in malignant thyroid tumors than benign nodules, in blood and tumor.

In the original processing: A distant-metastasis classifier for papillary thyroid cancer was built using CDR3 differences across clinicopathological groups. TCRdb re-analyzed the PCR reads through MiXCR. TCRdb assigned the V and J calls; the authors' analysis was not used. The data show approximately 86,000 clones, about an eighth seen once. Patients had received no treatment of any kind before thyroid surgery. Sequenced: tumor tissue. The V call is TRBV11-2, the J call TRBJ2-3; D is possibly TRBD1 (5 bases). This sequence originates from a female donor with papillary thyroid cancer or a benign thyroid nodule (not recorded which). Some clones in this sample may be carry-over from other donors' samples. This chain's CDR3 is CASSFLGDPTDTQYF. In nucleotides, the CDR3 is TGTGCCAGCAGCTTCTTAGGGGATCCCACAGATACGCAGTATTTT.